One sample yielded the 21 T cell receptor beta chains listed below, sequenced in a study of shared clonotypes between healthy human individuals. The protocol was immunoSEQ multiplex PCR, while the TCRdb copy is restricted to in-frame clones and leaves out a portion. The table records 450,000 to 650,000 clones, roughly 72% of them present only once. Sequenced sample: PBMCs. Receptor source: a woman in her 40s in good health. Some clones in this sample may be carry-over from other donors' samples.

The table lists this clone with a count of one. The rearrangement joins TRBV30 to TRBJ2-3; 8 bases line up with TRBD2. Germline V gene data show CDR1 as GTSNPN and CDR2 as SVGIG (reference sequence). The V and J ends lost 4 bases and 9 bases, in that order; junction bases with no gene match: 18. This CDR3 has 16 residues. Written as DNA, the CDR3 is TGTGCCTGGACAGCGGGAGCTGCGGTGGAGGGCGGAACGCAGTATTTT. It codes for CAWTAGAAVEGGTQYF. The full variable domain, in which reference TRBV30 and TRBJ2-3 provide the parts outside the CDR3, is SQTIHQWPATLVQPVGSPLSLECTVEGTSNPNLYWYRQAAGRGLQLLFYSVGIGQISSEVPQNLSASRPQDRQFILSSKKLLLSDSGFYLCAWTAGAAVEGGTQYFGPGTRLTVL.

This CDR3 reads CASSLGLAEQETQYF. CDR3 DNA: TGTGCCAGCAGCCTCGGACTAGCGGAACAAGAGACCCAGTACTTC. The chain employs TRBV11-2 and TRBJ2-5; 10 bases line up with TRBD2. The length of the CDR3 is 15 residues. Germline CDR1 and CDR2: SGHAT and FQNNGV. The V gene end was trimmed by 5 bases and the J gene end by 2 bases; junction bases not matched to a gene: 5. The variable domain in full, with the rest retrieved from reference TRBV11-2 and TRBJ2-5, is EAGVAQSPRYKIIEKRQSVAFWCNPISGHATLYWYQQILGQGPKLLIQFQNNGVVDDSQLPKDRFSAERLKGVDSTLKIQPAKLEDSAVYLCASSLGLAEQETQYFGPGTRLLVL.

A note on this clone: A far larger clone is a single base away, which makes a read error likely. The rearrangement joins TRBV7-6 to TRBJ2-5; D is unclear. Germline CDR1 reads SGHVS; CDR2 reads FNYEAQ. This CDR3 spans 11 amino acids. The V end was cut by 3 bases, the J end by 1 base, with 0 bases between. CDR3 residues: CASSFQETQYF. The CDR3, as DNA: TGTGCCAGCAGCTTCCAAGAGACCCAGTACTTC.

In its sample, this clone was seen many times. The CDR3 bases are TGCGCCAGCAGCCATTACGGACAGAACCAAGAGACCCAGTACTTC. Translated: CASSHYGQNQETQYF. The chain employs TRBV4-1 and TRBJ2-5, with D maybe TRBD1 (6 bases). The germline V gene encodes CDR1 MGHRA and CDR2 YSYEKL. The CDR3 consists of 15 residues. Deletions cut 3 bases from V and 0 bases from J, with 11 bases between.

The CDR3 loop reads CASSLGRDGVEQYF. DNA of the CDR3: TGTGCCAGCAGCTTAGGAAGGGACGGCGTGGAGCAGTACTTC. The gene calls are TRBV7-6 and TRBJ2-7; D may be TRBD1 or TRBD2 (5 bases each). In germline, CDR1 is SGHVS, CDR2 FNYEAQ. This CDR3 is 14 amino acids long. V gave up 1 base and J gave up 7 bases, with 14 bases separating them.

The chain is built from TRBV27 and TRBJ2-7; 8 nucleotides match TRBD2. Germline CDR1 reads MNHEY; CDR2 reads SMNVEV (reference sequence). The CDR3 sequence is 14 residues long. Germline trimming cut 10 bases from V and 4 bases from J; bases unmatched to any gene: 12. The CDR3: CATAPAGDQYEQYF. In DNA form, the CDR3 reads TGTGCCACCGCCCCAGCGGGAGATCAATACGAGCAGTACTTC.

This chain links TRBV5-1 with TRBJ2-7; weak D call: TRBD1 (6 bases). The CDR3 has 15 residues. The ends were cut back, 3 bases at V and 0 bases at J, with 13 bases in the middle. Germline V gives CDR1 SGHRS, CDR2 YFSETQ. The CDR3 bases are TGCGCCAGCAGCTCACCCGACAGGAGCTCCTACGAGCAGTACTTC. It is translated as CASSSPDRSSYEQYF.

The chain is built from TRBV9 and TRBJ2-5; maybe TRBD1 (5 bases). Trimming stripped 3 bases from V and 7 bases from J, with 13 bases between. CDR1 is SGDLS, CDR2 YYNGEE, per germline. The CDR3 is 13 residues long. The CDR3 DNA reads TGTGCCAGCAGCGCCTCAGGGTCAGGGACCCAGTACTTC. Amino acids: CASSASGSGTQYF.

The CDR3 nucleotides are TGCGCCAGCAGCATAGCGGGGGCCCAAGAGACCCAGTACTTC. This gives the protein CASSIAGAQETQYF. The chain couples TRBV10-2 to TRBJ2-5; 9 bases match TRBD2. This CDR3 comprises 14 residues. Germline trimming cut 6 bases from V and 1 base from J; bases unmatched to any gene: 3. Looked up from germline, CDR1 is WSHSY and CDR2 is SAAADI.

V usage is TRBV7-9 and J usage is TRBJ2-3; a weak D match, TRBD2 (6 bases). Germline V gene data show CDR1 as SEHNR and CDR2 as FQNEAQ (reference sequence). V lost 2 bases and J 1 base, leaving 13 bases between the germline ends. The CDR3 has 16 residues. As DNA, the CDR3 is TGTGCCAGCAGCTTATGGAGGGGCTTGGGCACAGATACGCAGTATTTT. Amino acid sequence: CASSLWRGLGTDTQYF.

This clone was found a few times. The chain is built from TRBV27 and TRBJ1-6, with 9 bases fitting TRBD1. The CDR3 has 17 amino acids. Germline lookup yields CDR1 MNHEY and CDR2 SMNVEV (reference sequence). J lost 2 bases, V lost 5 bases, and 7 bases had no gene match. The chain's CDR3 is CASSARTGATYNSPLHF. CDR3 coding DNA: TGTGCCAGCAGTGCAAGGACAGGGGCTACCTATAATTCACCCCTCCACTTT.

For this clone: This CDR3 is also generated by other DNA sequences in the sample. This chain uses TRBV4-2 with TRBJ2-1; D perhaps matches TRBD2 (6 bases). V was pared by 0 bases and J by 3 bases, with 9 bases between. This CDR3 spans 15 amino acids. In germline, CDR1 is LGHNA, CDR2 YNFKEQ. The CDR3 loop is CASSQELAGYNEQFF. For the CDR3, the DNA is TGTGCCAGCAGCCAAGAACTAGCTGGCTACAATGAGCAGTTCTTC.

The chain carries TRBV7-3 and TRBJ2-1; 12 bases map to TRBD2. CDR3 length equals 15 residues. J was trimmed by 7 bases and V by 5 bases; bases with no gene match: 6. Germline CDR1 and CDR2: SGHTA and FQGTGA. The CDR3, as DNA: TGTGCCAGCAGCAAACTAGCGGGAGGTTTGAATGAGCAGTTCTTC. Translation gives CASSKLAGGLNEQFF.

The chain carries TRBV6-1 and TRBJ2-2; D is perhaps TRBD2 (6 bases). Germline V lookup: CDR1 MNHNS, CDR2 SASEGT. This CDR3 comprises 18 residues. Between the trimmed V and J ends, which lost 1 base and 3 bases, there was a span of 18 bases. Here the CDR3 reads CASSEGGGGSGYTGELFF. The CDR3 DNA reads TGTGCCAGCAGTGAAGGTGGGGGTGGTAGCGGCTACACCGGGGAGCTGTTTTTT.

This clone showed up just a few times. The V call is TRBV7-2, the J call TRBJ2-5; the D gene could be TRBD1 or TRBD2 (6 bases each). V lost 4 bases, J lost 5 bases, and 11 bases lay in between. This CDR3 is 13 amino acids long. CDR1 is SGHTA and CDR2 is FQGNSA in the germline V gene. DNA of the CDR3: TGTGCCAGCAGCTGGGGGGCGGAGGAGACCCAGTACTTC. Its translation is CASSWGAEETQYF.

This clone showed up just a few times. V usage is TRBV20-1 and J usage is TRBJ1-2; D is perhaps TRBD1 (5 bases). Trimming left V 5 bases short and J 6 bases short, with 7 bases between. Per germline, CDR1 DFQATT and CDR2 SNEGSKA (reference sequence). The CDR3 has 10 residues. The DNA for the CDR3 is TGCAGTGCTTCGACAGATGGCTACACCTTC. Protein product: CSASTDGYTF.

This rearrangement joins TRBV5-1 to TRBJ2-2; maybe TRBD2 (6 bases). The CDR3 consists of 15 residues. Germline CDR1 reads SGHRS; CDR2 reads YFSETQ. With 4 bases removed from V and 3 bases from J, the gap between germline ends came to 13 bases. DNA of the CDR3: TGCGCCAGCAGCGTTTCTAGCGCCCACACCGGGGAGCTGTTTTTT. Encoded protein: CASSVSSAHTGELFF.

The chain joins TRBV7-2 to TRBJ2-1; no clear D gene. Per germline, CDR1 SGHTA and CDR2 FQGNSA. V shed 4 bases and J shed 4 bases, with 11 bases lying between them. The CDR3 contains 14 residues. CDR3 loop: CASSSPGGYNEQFF. CDR3 DNA: TGTGCCAGCAGCTCCCCGGGCGGATACAATGAGCAGTTCTTC. The whole variable domain, filled in from reference TRBV7-2 and TRBJ2-1, reads GAGVSQSPSNKVTEKGKDVELRCDPISGHTALYWYRQSLGQGLEFLIYFQGNSAPDKSGLPSDRFSAERTGGSVSTLTIQRTQQEDSAVYLCASSSPGGYNEQFFGPGTRLTVL.

The chain has TRBV7-9 and TRBJ2-3; 11 bases agree with TRBD2. After removal of 1 base from V and 4 bases from J, the junction contained 7 bases not matched to a gene. Germline loops: CDR1 SEHNR, CDR2 FQNEAQ (reference sequence). The CDR3 is 17 residues long. The CDR3 nucleotides are TGTGCCAGCAGCTTAGGGGATAGCGGGAGGGAGGCAGATACGCAGTATTTT. Translating gives CASSLGDSGREADTQYF.

Comment on this clone: No conserved phenylalanine or tryptophan is present at the end of the CDR3, so a read error is the likely explanation. The chain joins TRBV4-2 to TRBJ2-7; D assignment may be TRBD1 or TRBD2 (5 bases each). The germline V and J ends were trimmed by 4 bases and 0 bases, with 16 bases remaining between them. Germline-derived CDR1 and CDR2 are LGHNA and YNFKEQ. The CDR3 has 16 residues. This CDR3 reads CASSLTLGAYSYEQYL. CDR3 bases: TGTGCCAGCAGCCTAACCCTCGGGGCTTACTCCTACGAGCAGTACCTC.

This clone was counted only a few times. The chain has TRBV11-2 and TRBJ2-7, with TRBD2 matching over 8 bases. The CDR3 is 15 residues long. Looked up from germline, CDR1 is SGHAT and CDR2 is FQNNGV. Losses at the gene ends were 3 bases for V and 2 bases for J; bases not matched to a gene: 6. The DNA for the CDR3 is TGTGCCAGCAGCTTCCCAACTAGCGGTACCTACGAGCAGTACTTC. Amino acid sequence: CASSFPTSGTYEQYF.